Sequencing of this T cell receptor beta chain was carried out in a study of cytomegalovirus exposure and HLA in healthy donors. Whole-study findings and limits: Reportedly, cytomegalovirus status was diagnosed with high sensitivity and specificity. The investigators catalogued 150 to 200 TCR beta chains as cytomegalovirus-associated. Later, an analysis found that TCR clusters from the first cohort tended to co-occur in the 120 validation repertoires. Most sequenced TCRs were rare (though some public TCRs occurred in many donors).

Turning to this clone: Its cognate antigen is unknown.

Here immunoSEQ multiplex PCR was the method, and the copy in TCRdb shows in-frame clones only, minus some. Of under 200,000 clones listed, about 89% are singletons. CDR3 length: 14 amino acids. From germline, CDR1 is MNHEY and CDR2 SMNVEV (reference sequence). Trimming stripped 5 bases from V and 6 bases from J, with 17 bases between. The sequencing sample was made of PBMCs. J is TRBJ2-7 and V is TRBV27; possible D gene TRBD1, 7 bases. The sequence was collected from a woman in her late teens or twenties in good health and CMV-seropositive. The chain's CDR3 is CASSHHRGLVEQYF. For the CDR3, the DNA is TGTGCCAGCAGTCATCACAGGGGACTGGTCGAGCAGTACTTC.